The sequence of this TCR beta chain was determined in a study of spatial heterogeneity in lung cancer. CDR3 length: 15 amino acids. Unmatched junction bases numbered 3, after V lost 5 bases and J lost 1 base. Per germline, CDR1 SGHTA and CDR2 FQGNSA. For this clonotype: The antigen is undetermined. With the library built for alpha chains, this beta chain is off target and its frequency is not meaningful.

Study findings and constraints: One measure, the expanded intratumoral alpha and beta TCR count, tracked tumor mutation counts. Tracking of ubiquitous and regional nonsynonymous mutations by counts of ubiquitous and regional expanded TCRs, respectively, was seen.

Each TCR cDNA molecule carried a unique molecular identifier. MiXCR, applied by TCRdb to the 5' RACE reads, yields one record per CDR3 protein. The table lists about 12,000 distinct CDR3 sequences, roughly 5.5% of them singletons. Time point: sample taken at primary tumor resection. The donor group consisted of over 60 patients who had untreated, early-stage non-small cell lung cancer. No cell sorting; template was whole RNA from tumor, lung tissue or PBMC. The J gene is TRBJ2-4, the V gene TRBV7-2; 9 positions match TRBD1. Sequencing used lung tumor tissue, obtained at surgery. This sequence was found in a male donor with early-stage non-small cell lung cancer. The CDR3 reads CASSIQGAAKNIQYF. The CDR3 region has the DNA TGTGCCAGCAGCATACAGGGGGCGGCCAAAAACATTCAGTACTTC.